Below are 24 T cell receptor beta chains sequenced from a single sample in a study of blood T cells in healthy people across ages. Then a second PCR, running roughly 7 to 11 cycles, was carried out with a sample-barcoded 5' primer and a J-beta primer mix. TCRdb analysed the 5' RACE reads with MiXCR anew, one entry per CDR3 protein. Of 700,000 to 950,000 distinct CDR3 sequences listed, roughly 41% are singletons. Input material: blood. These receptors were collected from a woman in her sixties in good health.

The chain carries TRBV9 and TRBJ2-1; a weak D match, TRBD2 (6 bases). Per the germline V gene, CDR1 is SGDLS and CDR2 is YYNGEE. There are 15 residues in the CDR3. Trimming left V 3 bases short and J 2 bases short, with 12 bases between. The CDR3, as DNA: TGTGCCAGCAGCGCCGGGACTCCACCCTACAATGAGCAGTTCTTC. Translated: CASSAGTPPYNEQFF.

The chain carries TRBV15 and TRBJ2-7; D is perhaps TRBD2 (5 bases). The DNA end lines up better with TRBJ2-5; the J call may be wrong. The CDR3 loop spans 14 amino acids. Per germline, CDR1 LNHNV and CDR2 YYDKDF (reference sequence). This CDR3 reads CATSRTTIKETQYF. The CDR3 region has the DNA TGTGCCACCAGCAGAACGACTATTAAAGAGACCCAGTACTTC.

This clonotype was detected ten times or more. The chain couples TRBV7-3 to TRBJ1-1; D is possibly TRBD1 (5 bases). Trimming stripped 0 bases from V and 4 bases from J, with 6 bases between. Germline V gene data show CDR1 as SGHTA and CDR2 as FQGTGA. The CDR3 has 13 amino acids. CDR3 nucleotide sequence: TGTGCCAGCAGCTTAACGGGGGGCACTGAAGCTTTCTTT. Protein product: CASSLTGGTEAFF. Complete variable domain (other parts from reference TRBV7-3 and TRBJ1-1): GAGVSQTPSNKVTEKGKYVELRCDPISGHTALYWYRQSLGQGPEFLIYFQGTGAADDSGLPNDRFFAVRPEGSVSTLKIQRTERGDSAVYLCASSLTGGTEAFFGQGTRLTVV.

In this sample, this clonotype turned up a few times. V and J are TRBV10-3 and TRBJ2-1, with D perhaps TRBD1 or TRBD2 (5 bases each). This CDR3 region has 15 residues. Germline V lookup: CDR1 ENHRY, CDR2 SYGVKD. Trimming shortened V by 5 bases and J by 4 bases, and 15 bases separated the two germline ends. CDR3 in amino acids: CAISWTLEKYNEQFF. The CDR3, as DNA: TGTGCCATCAGTTGGACACTAGAAAAATACAATGAGCAGTTCTTC.

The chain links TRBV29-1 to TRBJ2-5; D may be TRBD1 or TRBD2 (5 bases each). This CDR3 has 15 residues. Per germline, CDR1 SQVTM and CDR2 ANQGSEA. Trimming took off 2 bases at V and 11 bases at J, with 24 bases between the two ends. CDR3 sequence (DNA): TGCAGCGTTGAACCACCTGGGGGAGCTCCGGGCAAGCAGTACTTC. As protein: CSVEPPGGAPGKQYF.

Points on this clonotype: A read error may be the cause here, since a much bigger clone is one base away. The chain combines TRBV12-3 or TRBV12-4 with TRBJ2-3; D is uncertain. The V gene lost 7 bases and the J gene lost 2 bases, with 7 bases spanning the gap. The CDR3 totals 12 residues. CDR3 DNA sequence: TGTGCCAGCATTCGTACCACAGATACGCAGTATTTT. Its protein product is CASIRTTDTQYF.

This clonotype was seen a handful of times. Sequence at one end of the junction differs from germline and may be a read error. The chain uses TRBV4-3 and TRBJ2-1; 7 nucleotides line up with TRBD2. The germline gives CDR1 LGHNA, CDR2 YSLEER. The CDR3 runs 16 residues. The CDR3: CASGQVGLAANNEQFF. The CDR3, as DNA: TGCGCCAGCGGCCAAGTAGGGCTAGCGGCCAACAATGAGCAGTTCTTC.

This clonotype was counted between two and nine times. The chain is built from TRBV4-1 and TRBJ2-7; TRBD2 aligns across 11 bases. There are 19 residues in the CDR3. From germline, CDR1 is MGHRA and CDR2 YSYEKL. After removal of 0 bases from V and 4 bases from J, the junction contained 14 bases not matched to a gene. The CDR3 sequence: CASSQEPPLLAGGLYEQYF. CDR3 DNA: TGCGCCAGCAGCCAAGAACCGCCTCTTCTAGCGGGGGGCCTGTACGAGCAGTACTTC.

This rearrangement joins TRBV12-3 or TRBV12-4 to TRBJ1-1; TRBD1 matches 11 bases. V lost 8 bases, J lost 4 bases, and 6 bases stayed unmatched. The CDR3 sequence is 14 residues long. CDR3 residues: CASRDRGAITEAFF. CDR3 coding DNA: TGTGCCAGCCGGGACAGGGGGGCGATCACTGAAGCTTTCTTT.

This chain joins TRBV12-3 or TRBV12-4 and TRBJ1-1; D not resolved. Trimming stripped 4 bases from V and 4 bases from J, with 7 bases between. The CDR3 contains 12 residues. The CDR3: CASSSEVTEAFF. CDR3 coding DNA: TGTGCCAGCAGTTCTGAGGTCACTGAAGCTTTCTTT.

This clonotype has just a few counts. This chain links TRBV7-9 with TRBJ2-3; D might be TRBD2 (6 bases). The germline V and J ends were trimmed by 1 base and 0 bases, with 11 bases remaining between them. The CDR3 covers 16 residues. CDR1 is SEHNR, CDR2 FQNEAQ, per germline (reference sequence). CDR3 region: CASSLVTAGSTDTQYF. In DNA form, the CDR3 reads TGTGCCAGCAGCTTAGTGACGGCGGGGAGCACAGATACGCAGTATTTT.

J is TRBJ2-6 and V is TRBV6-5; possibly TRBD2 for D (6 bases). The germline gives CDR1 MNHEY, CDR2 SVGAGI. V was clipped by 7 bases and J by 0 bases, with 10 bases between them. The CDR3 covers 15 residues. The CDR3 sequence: CASNPGDSGANVLTF. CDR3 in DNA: TGTGCCAGCAACCCGGGGGACTCTGGGGCCAACGTCCTGACTTTC.

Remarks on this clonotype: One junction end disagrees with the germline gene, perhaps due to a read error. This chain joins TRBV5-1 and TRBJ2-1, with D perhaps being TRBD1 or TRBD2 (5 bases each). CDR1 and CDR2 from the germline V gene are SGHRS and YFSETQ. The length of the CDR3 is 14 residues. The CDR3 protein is CANSLGDTVDEQFF. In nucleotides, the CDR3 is TGCGCCAACAGCTTGGGGGATACTGTCGATGAGCAGTTCTTC.

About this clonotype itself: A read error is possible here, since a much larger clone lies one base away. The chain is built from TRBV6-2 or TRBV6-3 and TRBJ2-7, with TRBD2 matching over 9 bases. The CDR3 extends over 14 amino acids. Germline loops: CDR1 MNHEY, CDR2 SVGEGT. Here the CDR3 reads CTSSISGSFYEQYF. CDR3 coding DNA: TGTACCAGCAGTATTAGCGGGAGCTTCTACGAGCAGTACTTC.

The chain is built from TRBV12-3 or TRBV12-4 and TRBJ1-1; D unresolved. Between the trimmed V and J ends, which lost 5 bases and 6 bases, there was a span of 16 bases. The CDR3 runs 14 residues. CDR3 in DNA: TGTGCCAGCAGTCTGGGAGGTTCCGACGCTGAAGCTTTCTTT. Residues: CASSLGGSDAEAFF.

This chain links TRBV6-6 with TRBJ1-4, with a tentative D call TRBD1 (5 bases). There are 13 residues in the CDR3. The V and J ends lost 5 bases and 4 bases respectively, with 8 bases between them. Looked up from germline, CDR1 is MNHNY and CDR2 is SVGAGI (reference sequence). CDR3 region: CASSPTDNEKLFF. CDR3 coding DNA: TGTGCCAGCAGTCCGACAGATAATGAAAAACTGTTTTTT.

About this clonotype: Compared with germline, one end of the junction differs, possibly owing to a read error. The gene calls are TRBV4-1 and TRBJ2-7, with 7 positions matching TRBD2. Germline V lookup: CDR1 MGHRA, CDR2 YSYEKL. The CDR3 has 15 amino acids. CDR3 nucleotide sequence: TGCGTCAGCAGCCAAGGAGCGGGGTACTCCTACGAGCAGTACTTC. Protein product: CVSSQGAGYSYEQYF.

Written as DNA, the CDR3 is TGCAGCGTTGGCCGACCGGGTGGGGATGGCTACACCTTC. Its protein is CSVGRPGGDGYTF. The V call is TRBV29-1, the J call TRBJ1-2; no clear D gene. The germline V gene encodes CDR1 SQVTM and CDR2 ANQGSEA. This CDR3 contains 13 residues. Trimming took 4 bases from V and 6 from J, leaving 15 bases between them.

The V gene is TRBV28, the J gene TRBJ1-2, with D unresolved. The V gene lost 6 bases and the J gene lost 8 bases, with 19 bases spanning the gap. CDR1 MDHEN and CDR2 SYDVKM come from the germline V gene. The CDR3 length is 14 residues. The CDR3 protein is CASRLGTEGGGYTF. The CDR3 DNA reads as TGTGCCAGCAGACTGGGTACAGAGGGTGGCGGCTACACCTTC.

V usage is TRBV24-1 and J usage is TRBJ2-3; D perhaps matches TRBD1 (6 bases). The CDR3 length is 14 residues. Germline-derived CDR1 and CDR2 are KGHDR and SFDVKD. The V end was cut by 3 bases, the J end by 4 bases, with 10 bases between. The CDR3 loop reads CATSDPTGSDTQYF. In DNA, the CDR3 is TGTGCCACCAGTGATCCGACAGGTTCAGATACGCAGTATTTT.

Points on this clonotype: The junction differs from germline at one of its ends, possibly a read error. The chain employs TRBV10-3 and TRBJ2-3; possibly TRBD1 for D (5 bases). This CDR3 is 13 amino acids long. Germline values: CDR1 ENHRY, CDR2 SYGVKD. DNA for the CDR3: TGTGCCATCACCCACAGGAGCACAGATACGCAGGATTTT. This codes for CAITHRSTDTQDF.

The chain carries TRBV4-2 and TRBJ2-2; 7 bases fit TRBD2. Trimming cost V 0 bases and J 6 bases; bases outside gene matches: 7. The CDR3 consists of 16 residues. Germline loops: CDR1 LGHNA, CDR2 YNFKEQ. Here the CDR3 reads CASSQDGGRGAGELFF. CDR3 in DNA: TGTGCCAGCAGCCAAGACGGTGGGAGGGGCGCCGGGGAGCTGTTTTTT.

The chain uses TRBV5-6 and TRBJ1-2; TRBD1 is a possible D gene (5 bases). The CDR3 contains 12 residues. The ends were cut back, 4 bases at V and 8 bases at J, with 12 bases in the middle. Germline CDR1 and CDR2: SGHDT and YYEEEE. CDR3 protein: CASSRDSRGYTF. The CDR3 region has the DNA TGTGCCAGCAGCAGGGACTCGCGGGGCTACACCTTC.

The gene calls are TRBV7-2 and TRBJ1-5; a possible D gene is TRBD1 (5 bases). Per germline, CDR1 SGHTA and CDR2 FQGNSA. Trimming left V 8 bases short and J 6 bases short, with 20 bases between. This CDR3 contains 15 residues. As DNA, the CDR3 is TGTGCCAGCGGCCTTTCTGGGGTCGGGACTCAGCCCCAGCATTTT. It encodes CASGLSGVGTQPQHF.